This T cell receptor (beta chain) was captured by sequencing in a study of blood T cell repertoires in COVID-19. The CDR3 covers 11 residues. Trimming cost V 6 bases and J 6 bases, with 9 bases left between them. Germline assignment: CDR1 SNHLY and CDR2 FYNNEI. As originally analysed: Reference gene primer amplification gave nucleated cell count estimates. Assay: immunoSEQ multiplex PCR; the TCRdb copy retains only in-frame clones and omits some. The V and J calls and clone size are taken from that table; D and trimming were inferred from the DNA. The sample shows around 110,000 clones, less than 85% of them seen only once. This clone turned up a few times.

Sequences were obtained from peripheral blood. This sequence was found in a woman aged 55-70 years with acute or convalescent COVID-19. The chain combines TRBV2 with TRBJ2-7; D is uncertain. The CDR3 DNA follows: TGTGCCAGCAGCGACTCCCCCGAGCAGTACTTC. It specifies CASSDSPEQYF.